Listed below are T cell receptor beta chains from one sample, sequenced in a study of blood T cell repertoires in COVID-19. Profiling relied on immunoSEQ multiplex PCR, and the TCRdb table lists in-frame clones only, not all of them. The sample shows tens of thousands of clones, roughly 79% of them seen only once. Sequences were obtained from peripheral blood. The source is a woman older than 75 with active or convalescent COVID-19. CDR3s include the opening cysteine and the closing phenylalanine or tryptophan. D genes are given only for firm matches. Size is omitted from some rows. Given values are once, few, many or a class for expanded clones.

>TRBJ2-3|TRBV28|TRBD1|.
CASTETGVRTDTQYF
TGTGCCAGCACCGAGACAGGGGTGCGCACAGATACGCAGTATTTT
>TRBJ2-1|TRBV5-1|TRBD1|.
CASSPGTGDFYNEQFF
TGCGCCAGCAGCCCCGGGACAGGAGATTTCTACAATGAGCAGTTCTTC
>TRBJ1-1|TRBV7-9|.|.
CASSLGQSREAFF
TGTGCCAGCAGCTTAGGACAGAGTAGGGAAGCTTTCTTT
>TRBJ2-1|TRBV28|TRBD2|once
CASSPGGPYNEQFF
TGTGCCAGCAGTCCGGGGGGGCCTTACAATGAGCAGTTCTTC
>TRBJ2-5|TRBV6-2/TRBV6-3|.|few
CASSPLPEETQYF
TGTGCCAGCAGTCCCCTCCCCGAAGAGACCCAGTACTTC
>TRBJ2-3|TRBV18|.|.
CASSKLDSSDTQYF
TGTGCCAGCTCTAAACTAGATAGCTCAGATACGCAGTATTTT
>TRBJ2-1|TRBV7-2|TRBD2|.
CASSYPQIRTSGIDEQFF
TGTGCCAGCAGCTACCCACAGATCCGCACTAGCGGGATCGATGAGCAGTTCTTC
>TRBJ1-2|TRBV7-9|TRBD1|once
CASSLYWSGGSGKDGYTF
TGTGCCAGCAGCTTATATTGGTCAGGGGGCTCCGGAAAAGATGGCTACACCTTC
>TRBJ2-3|TRBV6-1|TRBD2|.
CASSGTSGGSPSHRYTQYF
TGTGCCAGCAGTGGCACTAGCGGGGGGTCCCCGTCGCACAGATATACGCAGTATTTT
>TRBJ2-7|TRBV28|.|.
CASNQDSYEQYF
TGTGCCAGCAATCAGGACTCCTACGAGCAGTACTTC
>TRBJ1-4|TRBV4-1|.|.
CASSQERGDEKLFF
TGCGCCAGCAGCCAGGAACGGGGGGATGAAAAACTGTTTTTT
>TRBJ2-7|TRBV18|TRBD1|.
CASSPGTGEYEQYF
TGTGCCAGCTCACCCGGGACAGGAGAATACGAGCAGTACTTC
>TRBJ2-5|TRBV18|.|.
CASSPDSQETQYF
TGTGCCAGCTCACCGGACAGCCAAGAGACCCAGTACTTC
>TRBJ1-2|TRBV28|TRBD1|.
CASSTLRTGVAYGYTF
TGTGCCAGCAGTACACTCCGGACAGGGGTGGCCTATGGCTACACCTTC
>TRBJ2-3|TRBV25-1|.|.
CASSELGRSSTDTQYF
TGTGCCAGCAGTGAATTGGGGCGGAGCAGCACAGATACGCAGTATTTT
>TRBJ2-7|TRBV5-1|TRBD1|.
CASSRQGDRTYEQYF
TGCGCCAGCAGCCGCCAGGGGGACAGGACCTACGAGCAGTACTTC